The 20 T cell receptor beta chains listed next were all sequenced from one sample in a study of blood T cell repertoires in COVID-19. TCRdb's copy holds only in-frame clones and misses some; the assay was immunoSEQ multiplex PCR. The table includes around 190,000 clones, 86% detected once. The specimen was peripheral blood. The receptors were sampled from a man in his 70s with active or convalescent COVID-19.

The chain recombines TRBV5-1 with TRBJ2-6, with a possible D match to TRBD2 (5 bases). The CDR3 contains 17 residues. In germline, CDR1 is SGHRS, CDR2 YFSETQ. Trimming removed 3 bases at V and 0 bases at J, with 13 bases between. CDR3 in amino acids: CASSSAPTSSGANVLTF. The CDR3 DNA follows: TGCGCCAGCAGCTCAGCACCTACTAGCTCTGGGGCCAACGTCCTGACTTTC.

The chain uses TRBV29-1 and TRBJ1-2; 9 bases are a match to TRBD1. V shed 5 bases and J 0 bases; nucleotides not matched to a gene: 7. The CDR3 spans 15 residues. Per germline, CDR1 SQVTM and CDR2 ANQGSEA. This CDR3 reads CSVPGQGTPNYGYTF. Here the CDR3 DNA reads TGCAGCGTTCCGGGACAGGGTACACCTAACTATGGCTACACCTTC.

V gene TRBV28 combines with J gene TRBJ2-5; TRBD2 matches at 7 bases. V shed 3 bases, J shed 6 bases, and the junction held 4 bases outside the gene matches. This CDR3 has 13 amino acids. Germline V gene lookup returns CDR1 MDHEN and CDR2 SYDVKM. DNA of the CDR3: TGTGCCAGCAGTTTGGCGGGAGCGCAGACCCAGTACTTC. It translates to CASSLAGAQTQYF.

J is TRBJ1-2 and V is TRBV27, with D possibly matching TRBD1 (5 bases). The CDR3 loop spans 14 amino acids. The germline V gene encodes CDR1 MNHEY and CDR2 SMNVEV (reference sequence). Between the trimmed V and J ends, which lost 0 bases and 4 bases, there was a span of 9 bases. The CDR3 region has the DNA TGTGCCAGCAGTTTATCAGGGGAGGGCTATGGCTACACCTTC. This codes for CASSLSGEGYGYTF.

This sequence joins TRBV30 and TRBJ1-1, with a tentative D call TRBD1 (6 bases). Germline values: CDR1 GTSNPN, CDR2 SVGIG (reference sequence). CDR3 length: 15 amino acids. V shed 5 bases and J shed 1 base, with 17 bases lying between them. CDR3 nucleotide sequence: TGTGCCTGGTCCTTTCCCGGGACAAGGAACACTGAAGCTTTCTTT. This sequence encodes CAWSFPGTRNTEAFF.

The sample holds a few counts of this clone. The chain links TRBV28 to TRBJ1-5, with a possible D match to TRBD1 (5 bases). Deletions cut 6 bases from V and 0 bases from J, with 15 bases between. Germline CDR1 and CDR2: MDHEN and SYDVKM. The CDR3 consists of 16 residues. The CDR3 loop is CASSPVWTFSNQPQHF. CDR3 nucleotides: TGTGCCAGCAGCCCCGTCTGGACATTTAGCAATCAGCCCCAGCATTTT. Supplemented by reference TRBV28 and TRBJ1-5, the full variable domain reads DVKVTQSSRYLVKRTGEKVFLECVQDMDHENMFWYRQDPGLGLRLIYFSYDVKMKEKGDIPEGYSVSREKKERFSLILESASTNQTSMYLCASSPVWTFSNQPQHFGDGTRLSIL.

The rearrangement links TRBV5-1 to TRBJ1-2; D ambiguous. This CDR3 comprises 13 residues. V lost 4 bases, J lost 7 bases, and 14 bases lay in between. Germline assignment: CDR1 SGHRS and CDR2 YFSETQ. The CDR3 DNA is TGCGCCAGCAGCCCTTCGGTTTTCGCTGGCTACACCTTC. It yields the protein CASSPSVFAGYTF.

This CDR3 reads CASRTGDIREKLFF. The CDR3, as DNA: TGTGCCAGCAGGACAGGGGATATTCGGGAAAAACTGTTTTTT. The rearrangement uses TRBV2 and TRBJ1-4, with 8 bases aligning to TRBD1. Trimming cost V 6 bases and J 8 bases; bases outside gene matches: 8. Looked up from germline, CDR1 is SNHLY and CDR2 is FYNNEI. The CDR3 runs 14 residues.

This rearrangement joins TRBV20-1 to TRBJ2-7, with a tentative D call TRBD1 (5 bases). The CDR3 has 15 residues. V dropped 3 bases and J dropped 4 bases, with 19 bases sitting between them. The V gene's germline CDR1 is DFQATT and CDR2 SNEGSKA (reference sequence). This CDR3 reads CSASKGSGRGYEQYF. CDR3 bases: TGCAGTGCTAGTAAGGGGTCAGGCCGTGGGTACGAGCAGTACTTC.

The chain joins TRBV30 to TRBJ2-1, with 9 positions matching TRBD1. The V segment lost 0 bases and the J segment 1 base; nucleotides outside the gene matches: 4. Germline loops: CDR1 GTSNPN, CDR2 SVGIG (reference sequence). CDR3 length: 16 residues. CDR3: CAWSVGTGRSYNEQFF. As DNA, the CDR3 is TGTGCCTGGAGTGTAGGGACAGGGAGATCCTACAATGAGCAGTTCTTC.

The CDR3 coding sequence is TGCGCCAGCAGCCAAGGCGGATTAGCCAAAAACATTCAGTACTTC. It yields the protein CASSQGGLAKNIQYF. The rearrangement links TRBV4-3 to TRBJ2-4, with unresolved D. Germline loops: CDR1 LGHNA, CDR2 YSLEER. The CDR3 consists of 15 residues. Trimming left V 1 base short and J 0 bases short, with 7 bases between.

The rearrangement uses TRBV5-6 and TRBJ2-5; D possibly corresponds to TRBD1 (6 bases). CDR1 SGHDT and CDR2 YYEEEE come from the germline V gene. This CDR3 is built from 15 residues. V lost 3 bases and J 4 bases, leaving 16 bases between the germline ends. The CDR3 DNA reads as TGTGCCAGCAGCTCTGGGCAGGGGAGTCGAGAGACCCAGTACTTC. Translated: CASSSGQGSRETQYF. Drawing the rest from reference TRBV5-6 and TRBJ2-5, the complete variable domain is DAGVTQSPTHLIKTRGQQVTLRCSPKSGHDTVSWYQQALGQGPQFIFQYYEEEERQRGNFPDRFSGHQFPNYSSELNVNALLLGDSALYLCASSSGQGSRETQYFGPGTRLLVL.

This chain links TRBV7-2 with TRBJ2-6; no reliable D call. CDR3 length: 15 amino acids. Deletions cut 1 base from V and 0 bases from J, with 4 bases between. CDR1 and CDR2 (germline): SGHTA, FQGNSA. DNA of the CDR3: TGTGCCAGCAGCTTAGTCTCCTCTGGGGCCAACGTCCTGACTTTC. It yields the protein CASSLVSSGANVLTF.

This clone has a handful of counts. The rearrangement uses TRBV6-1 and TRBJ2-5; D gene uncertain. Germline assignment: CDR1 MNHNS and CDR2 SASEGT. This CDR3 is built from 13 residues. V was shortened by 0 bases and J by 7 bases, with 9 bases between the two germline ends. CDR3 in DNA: TGTGCCAGCAGTGAAGCGTCTAGTGGGACCCAGTACTTC. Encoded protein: CASSEASSGTQYF.

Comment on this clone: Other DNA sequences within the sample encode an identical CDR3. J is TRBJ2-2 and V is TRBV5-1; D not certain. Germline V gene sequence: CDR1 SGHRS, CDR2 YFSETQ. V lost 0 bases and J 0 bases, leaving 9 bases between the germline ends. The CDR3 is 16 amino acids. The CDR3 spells CASSLGGTSNTGELFF. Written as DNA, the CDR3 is TGCGCCAGCAGCTTGGGAGGTACCTCGAACACCGGGGAGCTGTTTTTT.

Here the CDR3 reads CASSLGAGEYHNEQFF. The CDR3 nucleotides read TGTGCCAGCAGTTTAGGAGCGGGAGAATATCACAATGAGCAGTTCTTC. The rearrangement links TRBV27 to TRBJ2-1; TRBD2 agrees at 8 bases. Germline CDR1 reads MNHEY; CDR2 reads SMNVEV (reference sequence). With 2 bases clipped from V and 5 bases from J, the junction kept 8 bases outside the gene matches. The CDR3 sequence is 16 residues long.

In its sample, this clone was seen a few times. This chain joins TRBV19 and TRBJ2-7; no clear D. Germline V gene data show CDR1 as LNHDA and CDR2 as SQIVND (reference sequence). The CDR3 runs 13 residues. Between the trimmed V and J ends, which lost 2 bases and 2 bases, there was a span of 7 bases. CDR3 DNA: TGTGCCAGTAGTATAAGCGCTACCTACGAGCAGTACTTC. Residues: CASSISATYEQYF.

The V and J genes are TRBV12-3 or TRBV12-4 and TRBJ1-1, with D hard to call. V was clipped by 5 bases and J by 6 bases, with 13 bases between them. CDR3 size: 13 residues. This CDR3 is CASSPREGAEAFF. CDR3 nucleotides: TGTGCCAGCAGTCCCCGAGAGGGCGCTGAAGCTTTCTTT.

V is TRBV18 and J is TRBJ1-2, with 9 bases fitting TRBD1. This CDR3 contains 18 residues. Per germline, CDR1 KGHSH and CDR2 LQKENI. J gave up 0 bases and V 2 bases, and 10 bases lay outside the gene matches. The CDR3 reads CASSPTGDRAFSNYGYTF. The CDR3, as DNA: TGTGCCAGCTCACCAACCGGGGACAGGGCTTTCTCTAACTATGGCTACACCTTC.

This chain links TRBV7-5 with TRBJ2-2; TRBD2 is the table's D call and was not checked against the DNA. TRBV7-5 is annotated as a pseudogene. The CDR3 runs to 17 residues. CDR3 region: CARSLASGGTASGELFF. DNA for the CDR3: TGTGCCAGAAGCTTAGCGAGCGGGGGGACCGCATCCGGGGAGCTGTTTTTT.